This T cell receptor beta chain was sequenced during a study of CD8 T cells in Susac syndrome. Study-wide results and caveats: Across the total CD8+ repertoires, approximately 15 Susac-specific public clones were detected, and across the CD8+ TEMRA repertoires, a few such clones were detected.

Random-hexamer reverse transcription was applied to roughly 0.5 to 1 ug RNA. TCRdb used MiXCR to reprocess the immunoSEQ multiplex PCR reads, holding one entry per CDR3 protein. The table has some 130,000 distinct CDR3 sequences, over 90% seen once. CDR3 length: 14 amino acids. V lost 0 bases and J 8 bases, leaving 17 bases between the germline ends. Germline V CDR1 and CDR2: DFQATT, SNEGSKA (reference sequence). Note on this clonotype: The antigen is not known.

The V gene is TRBV20-1, the J gene TRBJ2-7; D unclear. This clonotype originated in a human donor with Susac syndrome. The sequenced sample consisted of CD8+ T cells from PBMCs. CDR3: CSARDGLQPVQQYF. The DNA for the CDR3 is TGCAGTGCTAGAGATGGGTTGCAGCCTGTTCAGCAGTACTTC.